This entry lists 17 T cell receptor beta chains sequenced from one sample in a study of blood T cell repertoires in COVID-19. Assay: immunoSEQ multiplex PCR; the TCRdb copy retains only in-frame clones and omits some. The sample shows around 27,000 clones, 80% to 90% of them seen only once. Sequences were obtained from peripheral blood. The receptors derive from a man in his 60s with acute or convalescent COVID-19.

This chain links TRBV20-1 with TRBJ1-2; 7 bases align to TRBD1. CDR3 length: 11 residues. The V gene end was trimmed by 3 bases and the J gene end by 6 bases; junction bases not matched to a gene: 1. Germline CDR1 and CDR2: DFQATT and SNEGSKA (reference sequence). CDR3 nucleotide sequence: TGCAGTGCTAGGACAGGGAATGGCTACACCTTC. Amino acids: CSARTGNGYTF.

The sample holds one count of this clone. The chain employs TRBV18 and TRBJ1-6; perhaps TRBD1 as D (6 bases). Germline lookup yields CDR1 KGHSH and CDR2 LQKENI. V lost 3 bases and J lost 7, with 10 bases in between. The CDR3 is 14 residues long. The DNA for the CDR3 is TGTGCCAGCTCACCGGGACACCAAAATTCACCCCTCCACTTT. Its translation: CASSPGHQNSPLHF.

CDR3 DNA sequence: TGCGCCAGCAGTCCCCCCGGGCTAAGGGGCGGGGAGCTGTTTTTT. Protein product: CASSPPGLRGGELFF. V usage is TRBV23-1 and J usage is TRBJ2-2, with a possible D match to TRBD1 (5 bases). Being an ORF, TRBV23-1 has a function that is uncertain. Trimming removed 4 bases from V and 7 bases from J, with 16 bases in between. The CDR3 has 15 residues.

CDR3 nucleotide sequence: TGTGCCAGCAAATCCCGGGAGGGGCGCATCTATGAAGCTTTCTTT. Its translation is CASKSREGRIYEAFF. The chain joins TRBV27 to TRBJ1-1; maybe TRBD1 (5 bases). Trimming removed 7 bases at V and 7 bases at J, with 22 bases between. There are 15 residues in the CDR3. Germline-derived CDR1 and CDR2 are MNHEY and SMNVEV (reference sequence).

The rearrangement links TRBV29-1 to TRBJ1-1; TRBD1 agrees at 9 bases. Trimming took 6 bases from V and 0 from J; bases not matched to a gene: 8. The CDR3 has 15 residues. Germline assignment: CDR1 SQVTM and CDR2 ANQGSEA. The CDR3 loop is CSVGTGWPMNTEAFF. The CDR3 DNA reads TGCAGCGTGGGGACAGGGTGGCCGATGAACACTGAAGCTTTCTTT. The full variable domain, its missing parts supplied by reference TRBV29-1 and TRBJ1-1, is SAVISQKPSRDICQRGTSLTIQCQVDSQVTMMFWYRQQPGQSLTLIATANQGSEATYESGFVIDKFPISRPNLTFSTLTVSNMSPEDSSIYLCSVGTGWPMNTEAFFGQGTRLTVV.

The chain joins TRBV2 to TRBJ1-2; 9 bases are a match to TRBD1. Germline V CDR1 and CDR2: SNHLY, FYNNEI. After removal of 7 bases from V and 5 bases from J, the junction contained 11 bases not matched to a gene. The CDR3 extends over 15 amino acids. The CDR3 here is CASNRVQGAGYGYTF. Here the CDR3 DNA reads TGTGCCAGCAATCGAGTACAGGGGGCAGGATATGGCTACACCTTC.

This clone was counted a few times. The chain combines TRBV5-1 with TRBJ1-5, with D possibly TRBD1 on 5 matching bases. V gave up 8 bases and J gave up 2 bases, with 11 bases separating them. CDR3 length: 13 amino acids. Germline assignment: CDR1 SGHRS and CDR2 YFSETQ. This CDR3 reads CASREGGNQPQHF. The CDR3 coding sequence is TGCGCCAGTAGGGAAGGGGGCAATCAGCCCCAGCATTTT.

This chain links TRBV11-3 with TRBJ2-5; TRBD1 agrees at 7 bases. V lost 5 bases to trimming and J lost 5 bases; unmatched junction nucleotides: 5. The CDR3 sequence is 13 residues long. Germline loops: CDR1 SGHNT, CDR2 YENEEA. CDR3 protein: CASSTGVWETQYF. CDR3 nucleotide sequence: TGTGCCAGCAGCACAGGGGTGTGGGAGACCCAGTACTTC.

V usage is TRBV29-1 and J usage is TRBJ1-1, with 8 nucleotides matching TRBD1. The J segment lost 5 bases and the V segment lost 5 bases, leaving 7 bases of the junction unmatched. Per the germline V gene, CDR1 is SQVTM and CDR2 is ANQGSEA. The CDR3 extends over 13 amino acids. CDR3 sequence: CSVSGQGSTEAFF. Written as DNA, the CDR3 is TGCAGCGTTTCAGGACAGGGTAGTACTGAAGCTTTCTTT.

The chain employs TRBV4-1 and TRBJ1-2; D is uncertain. V was clipped by 0 bases and J by 4 bases, with 6 bases between them. This CDR3 is 13 amino acids long. Looked up from germline, CDR1 is MGHRA and CDR2 is YSYEKL. CDR3 bases: TGCGCCAGCAGCCAAGATCGCGTCTATGGCTACACCTTC. It encodes CASSQDRVYGYTF.

This clone has a single count. The chain carries TRBV6-2 or TRBV6-3 and TRBJ2-5; 9 nucleotides align to TRBD2. The V and J ends lost 3 bases and 5 bases, in that order; junction bases with no gene match: 7. Looked up from germline, CDR1 is MNHEY and CDR2 is SVGEGT. The CDR3 is made up of 15 amino acids. CDR3 DNA sequence: TGTGCCAGCAGTTATACTGGCGGGAGGGGGGAGACCCAGTACTTC. It is translated as CASSYTGGRGETQYF.

The chain carries TRBV7-9 and TRBJ2-1; the match to TRBD2 covers 13 bases. Trimming removed 5 bases from V and 6 bases from J; junction bases left unmatched: 4. The CDR3 is 15 residues long. Germline V gene data show CDR1 as SEHNR and CDR2 as FQNEAQ (reference sequence). The CDR3 region has the DNA TGTGCCAGCAGCCGTGGACTAGCGGGAGTCAATGAGCAGTTCTTC. Its translation is CASSRGLAGVNEQFF.

V is TRBV27 and J is TRBJ2-7; no firm D call. Germline CDR1 MNHEY, CDR2 SMNVEV (reference sequence). Trimming cost V 0 bases and J 3 bases, with 6 bases left between them. This CDR3 contains 13 residues. In nucleotides, the CDR3 is TGTGCCAGCAGTTTATCGGCGGTCTACGAGCAGTACTTC. This encodes CASSLSAVYEQYF.

The chain employs TRBV6-5 and TRBJ1-1, with D possibly being TRBD1 (5 bases). The CDR3 length is 15 residues. Germline V CDR1 and CDR2: MNHEY, SVGAGI. Trimming took off 2 bases at V and 5 bases at J, with 15 bases between the two ends. CDR3 DNA sequence: TGTGCCAGCAGTTACCAGGGTAGAGTGGGGACTGAAGCTTTCTTT. Protein: CASSYQGRVGTEAFF.

This chain joins TRBV5-1 and TRBJ1-1; TRBD1 aligns across 8 bases. The germline CDR1 and CDR2 sequences are SGHRS and YFSETQ. The junction had 3 bases not matched to a gene; V was cut back by 5 bases and J by 3 bases. CDR3 size: 13 residues. The CDR3 region is CASSPGGYTEAFF. CDR3 nucleotides: TGCGCCAGCAGTCCAGGGGGCTACACTGAAGCTTTCTTT. The whole variable domain, remainder taken from reference TRBV5-1 and TRBJ1-1, is KAGVTQTPRYLIKTRGQQVTLSCSPISGHRSVSWYQQTPGQGLQFLFEYFSETQRNKGNFPGRFSGRQFSNSRSEMNVSTLELGDSALYLCASSPGGYTEAFFGQGTRLTVV.

The V gene is TRBV5-6, the J gene TRBJ1-2; D is undetermined. V was pared by 1 base and J by 2 bases, with 6 bases between. CDR1 and CDR2 from the germline V gene are SGHDT and YYEEEE. This CDR3 comprises 13 residues. As DNA, the CDR3 is TGTGCCAGCAGCTTGTCAGGAAACTATGGCTACACCTTC. Residues: CASSLSGNYGYTF.

V is TRBV6-4 and J is TRBJ2-2, with D possibly TRBD1 on 8 matching bases. Germline V gene lookup returns CDR1 MRHNA and CDR2 SNTAGT. The CDR3 is 15 residues long. V lost 6 bases to trimming and J lost 5 bases, with 16 bases between them. Here the CDR3 reads CASSSNRGGTGELFF. CDR3 nucleotides: TGTGCCAGCAGCTCCAACAGGGGGGGTACCGGGGAGCTGTTTTTT.